What follows are 9 T cell receptor beta chains derived from one specimen sequenced in a study of lymphopenia after photon versus proton radiotherapy. TCRdb keeps only in-frame clones here, not all; method: immunoSEQ multiplex PCR. Of about 19,000 clones listed, just over 90% are singletons. The starting material was peripheral blood, obtained from a patient treated with photon-based radiotherapy. The receptors come from a man in his 60s with pancreatic cancer.

The genes are TRBV10-3 and TRBJ1-5; the D gene is possibly TRBD1 (6 bases). Per germline, CDR1 ENHRY and CDR2 SYGVKD. V lost 1 base to trimming and J lost 5 bases, with 12 bases between them. This CDR3 is built from 15 residues. The CDR3 reads CAISEFPTGDQPQHF. The CDR3, as DNA: TGTGCCATCAGTGAGTTCCCGACAGGAGATCAGCCCCAGCATTTT.

The chain joins TRBV10-3 to TRBJ2-5; 11 positions match TRBD1. The ends lost 9 bases at V and 4 bases at J; junction bases unmatched: 7. CDR1 is ENHRY and CDR2 is SYGVKD in the germline V gene. CDR3 size: 14 residues. In DNA form, the CDR3 reads TGTGCCATTAGGACCGGGACAGGGGGAGAGACCCAGTACTTC. Protein sequence: CAIRTGTGGETQYF.

The rearrangement links TRBV6-1 to TRBJ2-4, with D hard to call. CDR3 length equals 14 residues. Trimming removed 6 bases at V and 0 bases at J, with 9 bases between. Germline V gene data show CDR1 as MNHNS and CDR2 as SASEGT. The CDR3 sequence is CASRESLAKNIQYF. The CDR3 DNA follows: TGTGCCAGCAGGGAAAGTTTAGCCAAAAACATTCAGTACTTC.

The gene calls are TRBV2 and TRBJ1-1; TRBD1 matches at 7 bases. Germline V gene sequence: CDR1 SNHLY, CDR2 FYNNEI. J lost 4 bases, V lost 4 bases, and 15 bases had no gene match. The CDR3 has 17 amino acids. The CDR3 loop is CASSVTRQGLVGTEAFF. In DNA, the CDR3 is TGTGCCAGCAGTGTAACGAGACAGGGCCTCGTGGGCACTGAAGCTTTCTTT.

The gene calls are TRBV2 and TRBJ1-6; D ambiguous. Germline lookup yields CDR1 SNHLY and CDR2 FYNNEI. CDR3 length: 14 amino acids. V lost 5 bases to trimming and J lost 5 bases, with 10 bases between them. The CDR3 is CASSLLLNNSPLHF. CDR3 DNA sequence: TGTGCCAGCAGTCTCCTCCTTAATAATTCACCCCTCCACTTT.

This clone was detected a few times. The chain joins TRBV11-2 to TRBJ2-2, with 7 bases lining up with TRBD2. V lost 3 bases to trimming and J lost 7 bases; unmatched junction nucleotides: 2. The CDR3 spans 13 residues. The V gene's germline CDR1 is SGHAT and CDR2 FQNNGV. CDR3 loop: CASSFRGVGELFF. The CDR3 bases are TGTGCCAGCAGCTTTCGGGGGGTCGGGGAGCTGTTTTTT.

The chain joins TRBV19 to TRBJ1-5, with 7 bases matching TRBD1. There are 18 residues in the CDR3. Germline V gene lookup returns CDR1 LNHDA and CDR2 SQIVND (reference sequence). Unmatched junction bases numbered 19, after V lost 7 bases and J lost 4 bases. CDR3 sequence: CASTPRVAGRQGNQPQHF. The CDR3 nucleotides are TGTGCCAGTACCCCTAGAGTTGCAGGCCGACAGGGTAATCAGCCCCAGCATTTT.

As for this clone: An end of the junction differs from the germline gene, which may be a read error. CDR3 region: CAGRQGLNTEAFF. Here the CDR3 DNA reads TGTGCCGGCAGACAGGGCCTGAACACTGAAGCTTTCTTT. The chain carries TRBV7-2 and TRBJ1-1; TRBD1 aligns across 7 bases. Germline V lookup: CDR1 SGHTA, CDR2 FQGNSA. The CDR3 consists of 13 residues.

V is TRBV4-2 and J is TRBJ1-5; TRBD1 agrees at 7 bases. Trimming cost V 3 bases and J 1 base; bases outside gene matches: 15. Per the germline V gene, CDR1 is LGHNA and CDR2 is YNFKEQ. This CDR3 is 19 amino acids long. The CDR3 DNA reads as TGTGCCAGCAGCCAGTCCGGGACAGCCCTACCGTCGAGCAATCAGCCCCAGCATTTT. It encodes CASSQSGTALPSSNQPQHF.